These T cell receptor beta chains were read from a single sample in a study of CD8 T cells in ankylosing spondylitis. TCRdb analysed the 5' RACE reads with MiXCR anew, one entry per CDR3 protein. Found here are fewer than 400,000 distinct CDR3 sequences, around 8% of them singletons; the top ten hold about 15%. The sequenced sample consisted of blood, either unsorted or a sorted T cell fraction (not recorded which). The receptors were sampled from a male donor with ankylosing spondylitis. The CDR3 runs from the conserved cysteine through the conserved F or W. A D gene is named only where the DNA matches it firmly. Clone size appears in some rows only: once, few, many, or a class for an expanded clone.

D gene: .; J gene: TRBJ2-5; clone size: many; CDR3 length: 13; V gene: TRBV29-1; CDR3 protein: CSVEPNSEETQYF; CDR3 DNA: TGCAGCGTTGAGCCAAACTCCGAGGAGACCCAGTACTTC
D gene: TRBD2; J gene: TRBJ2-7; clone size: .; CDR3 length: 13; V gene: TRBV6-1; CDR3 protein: CARRLAESYEQYF; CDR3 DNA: TGTGCCAGGCGACTAGCGGAGTCCTACGAGCAGTACTTC
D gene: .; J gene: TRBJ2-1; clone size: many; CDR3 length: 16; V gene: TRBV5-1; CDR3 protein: CASSFSGLGGYNEQFF; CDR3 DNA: TGCGCCAGCAGCTTTTCGGGTCTAGGGGGATACAATGAGCAGTTCTTC
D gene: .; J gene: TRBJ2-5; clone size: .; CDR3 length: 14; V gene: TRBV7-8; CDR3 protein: CASSLAMAQETQYF; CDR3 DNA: TGTGCCAGCAGCTTAGCCATGGCACAAGAGACCCAGTACTTC
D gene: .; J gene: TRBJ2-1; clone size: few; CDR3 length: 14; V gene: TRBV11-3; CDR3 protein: CASRRGAGANEQFF; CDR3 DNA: TGTGCCAGCAGGAGGGGGGCAGGGGCCAATGAGCAGTTCTTC
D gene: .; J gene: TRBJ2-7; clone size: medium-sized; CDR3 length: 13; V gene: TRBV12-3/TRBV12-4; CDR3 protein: CASWTPGAYEQYF; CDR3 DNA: TGTGCCAGCTGGACTCCCGGGGCCTACGAGCAGTACTTC
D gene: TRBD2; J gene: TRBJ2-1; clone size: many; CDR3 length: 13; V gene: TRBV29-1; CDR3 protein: CSAGTSGLGEQFF; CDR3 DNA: TGCAGCGCTGGGACTAGCGGCCTCGGGGAGCAGTTCTTC
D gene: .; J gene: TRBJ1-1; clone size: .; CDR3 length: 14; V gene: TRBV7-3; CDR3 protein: CASRRGPRNTEAFF; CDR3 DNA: TGTGCCAGCAGACGGGGACCGAGGAACACTGAAGCTTTCTTT
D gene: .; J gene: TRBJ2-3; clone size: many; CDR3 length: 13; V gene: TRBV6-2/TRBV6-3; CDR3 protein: CASTVGTPDTQYF; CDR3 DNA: TGTGCCAGCACCGTCGGGACTCCAGATACGCAGTATTTT
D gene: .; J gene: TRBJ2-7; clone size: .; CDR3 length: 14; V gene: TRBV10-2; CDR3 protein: CASSGGGNSYEQYF; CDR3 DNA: TGCGCCAGCAGTGGGGGGGGCAACTCCTACGAGCAGTACTTC
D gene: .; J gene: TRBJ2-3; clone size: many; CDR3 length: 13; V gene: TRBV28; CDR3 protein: CASSGGGEDTQYF; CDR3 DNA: TGTGCCAGCAGTGGGGGGGGCGAAGATACGCAGTATTTT
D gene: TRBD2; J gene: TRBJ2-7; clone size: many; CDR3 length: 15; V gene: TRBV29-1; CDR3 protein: CSVEDRTGGPYEQYF; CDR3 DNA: TGCAGCGTTGAAGATCGGACGGGAGGGCCCTACGAGCAGTACTTC
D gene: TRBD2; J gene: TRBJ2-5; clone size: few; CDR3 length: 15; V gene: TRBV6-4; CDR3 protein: CASRTWTSGSETQYF; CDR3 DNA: TGTGCCAGCAGAACCTGGACTAGCGGGAGTGAGACCCAGTACTTC
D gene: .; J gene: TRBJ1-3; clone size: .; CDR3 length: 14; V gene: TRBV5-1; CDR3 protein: CASSSRATGNTIYF; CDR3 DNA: TGCGCCAGCAGCTCCAGGGCGACTGGAAACACCATATATTTT
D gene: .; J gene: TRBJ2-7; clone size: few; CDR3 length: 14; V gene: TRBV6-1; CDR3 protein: CASGARATWGEQYF; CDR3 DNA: TGTGCCAGCGGTGCCAGAGCCACTTGGGGAGAGCAGTACTTC
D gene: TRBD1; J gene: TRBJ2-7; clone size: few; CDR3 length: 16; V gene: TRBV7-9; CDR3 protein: CASSLDWDSSTYEQYF; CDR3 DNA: TGTGCCAGCAGCTTAGATTGGGACAGCTCTACCTACGAGCAGTACTTC
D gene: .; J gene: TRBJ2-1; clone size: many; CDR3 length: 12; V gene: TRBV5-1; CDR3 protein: CASSLVYNEQFF; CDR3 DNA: TGCGCCAGCAGCTTGGTCTACAATGAGCAGTTCTTC
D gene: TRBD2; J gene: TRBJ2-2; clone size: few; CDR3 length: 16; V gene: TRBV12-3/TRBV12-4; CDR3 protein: CASSPQLAGVPGELFF; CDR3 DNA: TGTGCCAGCAGTCCCCAACTAGCGGGAGTCCCCGGGGAGCTGTTTTTT
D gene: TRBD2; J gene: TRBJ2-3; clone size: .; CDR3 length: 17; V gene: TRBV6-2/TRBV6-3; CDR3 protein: CASSPRGLAANGATQYF; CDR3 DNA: TGTGCCAGCAGTCCCCGGGGACTAGCGGCAAACGGAGCTACGCAGTATTTT
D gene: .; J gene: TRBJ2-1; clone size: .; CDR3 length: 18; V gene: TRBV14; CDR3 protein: CASSQIKGMGQGYNEQFF; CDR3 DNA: TGTGCCAGCAGCCAGATAAAGGGTATGGGACAAGGGTACAATGAGCAGTTCTTC